The rows below give T cell receptor beta chains drawn from one sample of a study of shared clonotypes between healthy human individuals. Profiled with immunoSEQ multiplex PCR; TCRdb holds only in-frame clones, not every one. The profile shows more than 400,000 clones, about 95% of them singletons. The sample comprised naive CD4+ T cells sorted from blood. The origin of the receptors is a woman in her 30s in good health. Both conserved end residues are part of each CDR3. The D gene is left open where the match is weak. Clone size is given for some rows only: seen once, a few or many times, or a class if the clone is expanded.

d_gene	abundance	v_gene	j_gene	CDR3nt	CDR3aa
.	.	TRBV18	TRBJ2-7	TGTGCCAGCTCACCGCTAGACTATTCCCTCTACGAGCAGTACTTC	CASSPLDYSLYEQYF
TRBD2	.	TRBV27	TRBJ2-7	TGTGCCAGCAGTTTAGCATTAGCGGGCACCTACGAGCAGTACTTC	CASSLALAGTYEQYF
TRBD2	.	TRBV6-5	TRBJ2-7	TGTGCCAGCAGAACTAGCGGGGCCTCCTACGAGCAGTACTTC	CASRTSGASYEQYF
.	.	TRBV28	TRBJ1-2	TGTGCCAGCAGAGATACAGGGCCCTATGGCTACACCTTC	CASRDTGPYGYTF
.	.	TRBV2	TRBJ1-4	TGTGCCAGCGGAAGGACAGCTAGTAATGAAAAACTGTTTTTT	CASGRTASNEKLFF
.	.	TRBV11-2	TRBJ2-7	TGTGCCAGCAGCCCGCAGGGTTACGAGCAGTACTTC	CASSPQGYEQYF
.	.	TRBV10-3	TRBJ2-1	TGTGCCATCAGTGAGTCGAGCTCCTTGAACAATGAGCAGTTCTTC	CAISESSSLNNEQFF
.	.	TRBV7-9	TRBJ1-1	TGTGCCAGCAGCTTAGAGAACACTGAAGCTTTCTTT	CASSLENTEAFF
.	once	TRBV19	TRBJ2-5	TGTGCCAGTAGTATCGGGGGACAAGAGACCCAGTACTTC	CASSIGGQETQYF
.	.	TRBV30	TRBJ2-7	TGTGCCTGGAGTATCCTATCCTACGAGCAGTACTTC	CAWSILSYEQYF
.	.	TRBV4-2	TRBJ2-5	TGTGCCAGCAGCCAAGGGAAGGCAGAAGAGACCCAGTACTTC	CASSQGKAEETQYF
.	once	TRBV28	TRBJ2-1	TGTGCCAGCAGTTTACCCCAGGGATACAATGAGCAGTTCTTC	CASSLPQGYNEQFF
.	.	TRBV28	TRBJ1-5	TGTGCCAGCAGTCAGGGGTTATGGGGCAATCAGCCCCAGCATTTT	CASSQGLWGNQPQHF